One TCR beta chain is described in this entry. Its antigen remains unidentified. Base qualities were left out, and no much larger clone turns up one base away. The CDR3, cysteine through phenylalanine, is 14 amino acids long. Of all the DNA, just the CDR3 is kept, 42 bases in frame from base 1. During the collection period, no infections or other immune events were recorded for the healthy donors. Blood repertoires from healthy donors were used as a training cohort for calibrating time-dependent variance in a beta-binomial model of differential abundance of T-cell clones. The training cohort included approximately 10 healthy donors, of whom 3 were female and 7 were male. Donor ages ranged from about 25 to 70 years, with an average of roughly 46 years. Whole blood from each healthy donor was obtained from a commercial supplier and was collected at three time points around 2 weeks apart. For immunosequencing, genomic DNA was extracted from unsorted whole blood.

TCRbeta CDR3 regions were profiled by bias-controlled multiplex PCR amplification of genomic DNA with the immunoSEQ Assay. In the source study's methods: The absolute abundance of each unique TCRbeta CDR3 region was quantified after sequences were collapsed and filtered. Differential abundance was tested with two models: a binomial (Fisher-equivalent) model and a beta-binomial model that adds time-dependent variance fitted from healthy donors. Clones with fewer than 5 combined templates were removed, and differential abundance was called for clones with a Benjamini-Hochberg FDR below 0.01. Beta-binomial variance was modeled as a function of total template count across the two samples using the form v = (b*log(k)+a)^2. Sourced from immuneACCESS, this table was stored by TCRdb with only in-frame sequences that have V and J called. A share of the clones is absent; for the studies checked, an unresolved V gene accounts for under half, and the remainder has no known explanation. The DNA was the basis for D and trimming; V, J and clone size are from that table. The sample records approximately 140,000 clones, 86% of which are singletons. The ten largest account for 8.4% of the sample.

The data originate from a study of identifying expanded T cells in peripheral blood (dated by TCRdb to about 2019). General notes on the study: Technical replicates were generated by sequencing separate aliquots of the same genomic DNA pool, and four replicates were compared pairwise.

The paper as a whole reports these results and caveats: Between technical replicates the binomial model flagged approximately 1.1 differentially abundant clones, whereas over roughly 2 weeks the binomial model flagged about 15 and over four weeks roughly 20. Variance in clone template counts between roughly 2-week samples significantly increased with total template count across all healthy donors. The authors expected that over much longer intervals, such as months to years, biological variance in healthy repertoires might increase even further. Across all healthy-donor time intervals, the beta-binomial model significantly cut both the number of clones called differentially abundant and the false-positive rate.

Sequences were obtained from blood. In this chain, TRBV21-1 is recombined with TRBJ1-2. TRBV21-1 is a pseudogene segment. This TCR came from a person between 18 and 75 years old in good health. The bases read TGTGCCAGCAGCCTCGGACGGAAGAACTATGGCTACACCTTC. Its protein product is CASSLGRKNYGYTF.